The T cell receptor (beta chain) described here comes from a study of cytomegalovirus exposure and HLA in healthy donors. PCR used 60 Vbeta primers and 13 Jbeta primers. Here immunoSEQ multiplex PCR was the method, and the copy in TCRdb shows in-frame clones only, minus some. This sample has roughly 120,000 clones, with around four fifths found just once. The clonotype originates from a male donor in good health and CMV-seropositive. The sequenced sample was PBMCs.

The CDR3 spells CASSPLAGGGNEQFF. The CDR3 nucleotides are TGTGCCAGCAGTCCGCTAGCGGGAGGGGGCAATGAGCAGTTCTTC. V is TRBV28 and J is TRBJ2-1; TRBD2 matches at 12 bases. Germline-derived CDR1 and CDR2 are MDHEN and SYDVKM. J was trimmed by 6 bases and V by 5 bases; bases with no gene match: 5. The CDR3 covers 15 residues.